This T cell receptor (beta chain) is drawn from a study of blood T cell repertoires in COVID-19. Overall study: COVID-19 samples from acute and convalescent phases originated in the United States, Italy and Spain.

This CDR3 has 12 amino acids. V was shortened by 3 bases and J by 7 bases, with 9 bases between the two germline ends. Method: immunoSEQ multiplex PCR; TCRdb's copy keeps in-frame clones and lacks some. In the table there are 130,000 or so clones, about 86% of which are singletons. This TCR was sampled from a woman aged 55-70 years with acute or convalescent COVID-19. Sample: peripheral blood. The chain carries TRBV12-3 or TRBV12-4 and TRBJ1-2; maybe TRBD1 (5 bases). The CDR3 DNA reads TGTGCCAGCAGTTTTACGGGGGGTGGCTACACCTTC. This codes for CASSFTGGGYTF.